The next 25 T cell receptor beta chains were all read from a single sample in a study of blood T cell repertoires in COVID-19. The assay was immunoSEQ multiplex PCR, and TCRdb's table has in-frame clones only and misses some. This sample has approximately 250,000 clones, with roughly 85% found just once. Sequenced material: peripheral blood. These receptors came from a man between 60 and 70 years old who had recovered from COVID-19.

Only one count was recorded for this clone. This chain links TRBV10-3 with TRBJ1-2, with D maybe TRBD1 (5 bases). The CDR3 runs 14 residues. Germline CDR1 ENHRY, CDR2 SYGVKD. V lost 6 bases, J lost 3 bases, and 14 bases lay in between. The DNA for the CDR3 is TGTGCCATCAGGGCCATGGGGGGGGACTATGGCTACACCTTC. Translation gives CAIRAMGGDYGYTF.

V gene TRBV12-5 combines with J gene TRBJ2-3, with D tentatively TRBD1 (6 bases). The CDR3 sequence is 15 residues long. Trimming took off 6 bases at V and 2 bases at J, with 15 bases between the two ends. The germline gives CDR1 LGHNT, CDR2 FRNRAP. CDR3 in amino acids: CASGIQGAFTDTQYF. For the CDR3, the DNA is TGTGCTAGTGGGATACAGGGTGCCTTCACAGATACGCAGTATTTT. The whole variable domain, filled in from reference TRBV12-5 and TRBJ2-3, reads DARVTQTPRHKVTEMGQEVTMRCQPILGHNTVFWYRQTMMQGLELLAYFRNRAPLDDSGMPKDRFSAEMPDATLATLKIQPSEPRDSAVYFCASGIQGAFTDTQYFGPGTRLTVL.

The rearrangement links TRBV5-4 to TRBJ1-3; 11 bases fit TRBD1. V was clipped by 3 bases and J by 2 bases; unmatched bases: 1. The CDR3 extends over 15 amino acids. CDR1 SGHNT and CDR2 YYREEE come from the germline V gene (reference sequence). In nucleotides, the CDR3 is TGTGCCAGCAGCTCGGACAGGGGGCCTGGAAACACCATATATTTT. Its translation: CASSSDRGPGNTIYF.

This chain links TRBV19 with TRBJ2-3, with 8 positions matching TRBD2. The V segment lost 6 bases and the J segment 0 bases; nucleotides outside the gene matches: 5. From germline, CDR1 is LNHDA and CDR2 SQIVND (reference sequence). The CDR3 is 15 amino acids. The CDR3 sequence: CASRASGSSTDTQYF. DNA for the CDR3: TGTGCCAGTAGGGCGAGCGGGAGTAGCACAGATACGCAGTATTTT. The full variable domain, with the rest looked up from reference TRBV19 and TRBJ2-3, is DGGITQSPKYLFRKEGQNVTLSCEQNLNHDAMYWYRQDPGQGLRLIYYSQIVNDFQKGDIAEGYSVSREKKESFPLTVTSAQKNPTAFYLCASRASGSSTDTQYFGPGTRLTVL.

In this sample, this clone turned up a few times. The J gene is TRBJ1-6, the V gene TRBV3-1 (or the pseudogene TRBV3-2), with 8 bases fitting TRBD1. Germline V lookup: CDR1 LGHDT, CDR2 YNNKEL (reference sequence). This CDR3 spans 15 amino acids. The V and J ends lost 8 bases and 2 bases, in that order; junction bases with no gene match: 5. The CDR3 reads CASGQGATYNSPLHF. The DNA for the CDR3 is TGTGCCAGCGGACAGGGTGCGACCTATAATTCACCCCTCCACTTT.

The genes are TRBV6-5 and TRBJ2-5, with D perhaps TRBD2 (6 bases). The CDR3 has 14 residues. With 0 bases removed from V and 7 bases from J, the gap between germline ends came to 12 bases. CDR1 is MNHEY and CDR2 is SVGAGI in the germline V gene. The CDR3 sequence is CASSYSTGEGTQYF. The CDR3, as DNA: TGTGCCAGCAGTTACTCGACGGGGGAAGGGACCCAGTACTTC.

V usage is TRBV5-6 and J usage is TRBJ1-2, with TRBD1 identical over 8 bases. Germline CDR1 is SGHDT and CDR2 is YYEEEE. V lost 4 bases and J lost 3; bases outside the gene matches: 17. CDR3 length: 18 residues. CDR3 sequence (DNA): TGTGCCAGCAGCCCCGTTGGACAGGGAACGGGGGTCTACTATGGCTACACCTTC. This sequence encodes CASSPVGQGTGVYYGYTF.

Only a few counts were recorded for this clone. This chain joins TRBV2 and TRBJ2-1; 7 bases map to TRBD2. CDR3 size: 16 residues. V trimming: 6 bases; J trimming: 9 bases; junction bases outside the gene matches: 17. Germline CDR1 and CDR2: SNHLY and FYNNEI. CDR3 sequence (DNA): TGTGCCAGCAGCCGCACCAGGACTAGTGAGTTCGTTGAGCAGTTCTTC. Translated, it gives CASSRTRTSEFVEQFF.

The V and J genes are TRBV6-1 and TRBJ1-1, with TRBD1 matching 7 bases. This CDR3 has 16 residues. Trimming cost V 1 base and J 0 bases; bases outside gene matches: 5. CDR1 and CDR2 (germline): MNHNS, SASEGT. DNA for the CDR3: TGTGCCAGCAGTGAAGGGGACAGACGAATGAACACTGAAGCTTTCTTT. Amino acid sequence: CASSEGDRRMNTEAFF.

This chain joins TRBV6-6 and TRBJ2-7; 9 bases map to TRBD1. V trimming: 2 bases; J trimming: 6 bases; junction bases outside the gene matches: 5. The CDR3 is 14 residues long. In germline, CDR1 is MNHNY, CDR2 SVGAGI (reference sequence). CDR3 sequence (DNA): TGTGCCAGCAGTTACGACAGGGGGAAGGGCGAGCAGTACTTC. Encoded protein: CASSYDRGKGEQYF.

The CDR3 DNA follows: TGTGCCAGCAGCCATGCCGGGACAGGGGGCGGCACCGGGGAGCTGTTTTTT. Its protein is CASSHAGTGGGTGELFF. The chain has TRBV4-2 and TRBJ2-2; 12 bases align to TRBD1. The CDR3 runs to 17 residues. V lost 3 bases to trimming and J lost 4 bases; unmatched junction nucleotides: 6. Germline V gives CDR1 LGHNA, CDR2 YNFKEQ.

The rearrangement uses TRBV15 and TRBJ2-7, with TRBD1 as a possible D gene (6 bases). The V and J ends lost 4 bases and 4 bases respectively, with 8 bases between them. Germline V gives CDR1 LNHNV, CDR2 YYDKDF (reference sequence). This CDR3 has 12 amino acids. The CDR3 region is CATSTQGYEQYF. CDR3 DNA: TGTGCCACCAGCACCCAGGGGTACGAGCAGTACTTC.

The V gene is TRBV19, the J gene TRBJ1-2, with a weak D call TRBD1 (5 bases). Germline lookup yields CDR1 LNHDA and CDR2 SQIVND (reference sequence). CDR3 length: 18 amino acids. With 2 bases removed from V and 4 bases from J, the gap between germline ends came to 23 bases. DNA for the CDR3: TGTGCCAGTAGTATATCCGATAAACCGGGGGGACTGGGCTATGGCTACACCTTC. This sequence encodes CASSISDKPGGLGYGYTF.

The chain joins TRBV6-5 to TRBJ2-2; D is perhaps TRBD1 (6 bases). Germline lookup yields CDR1 MNHEY and CDR2 SVGAGI. Trimming stripped 7 bases from V and 6 bases from J, with 18 bases between. The CDR3 length is 15 residues. This CDR3 is CASTQGQGGAGELFF. Here the CDR3 DNA reads TGTGCCAGCACCCAGGGGCAGGGTGGGGCCGGGGAGCTGTTTTTT.

The rearrangement uses TRBV6-5 and TRBJ2-7; D possibly corresponds to TRBD2 (5 bases). Germline CDR1 reads MNHEY; CDR2 reads SVGAGI. This CDR3 has 12 amino acids. Trimming removed 9 bases at V and 6 bases at J, with 15 bases between. CDR3 DNA sequence: TGTGCCAGTCCCGGGGTCCGAGGCGAGCAGTACTTC. Protein product: CASPGVRGEQYF.

The rearrangement joins TRBV5-3 to TRBJ1-1; 8 bases are a match to TRBD1. TRBV5-3 is given ORF status, its function remaining uncertain. V lost 2 bases, J lost 1 base, and 1 base stayed unmatched. CDR3 length: 14 residues. The CDR3 DNA reads as TGTGCCAGAAGCTTAGACAGGGGGAACACTGAAGCTTTCTTT. Protein product: CARSLDRGNTEAFF.

The rearrangement joins TRBV3-1 (or the pseudogene TRBV3-2) to TRBJ2-7; 10 nucleotides agree with TRBD1. Germline CDR1 LGHDT, CDR2 YNNKEL (reference sequence). The CDR3 consists of 15 residues. Losses at the gene ends were 2 bases for V and 2 bases for J; bases not matched to a gene: 3. For the CDR3, the DNA is TGTGCCAGCAGCCAAACCGGGACAGGGGCCTACGAGCAGTACTTC. The encoded protein is CASSQTGTGAYEQYF.

This sequence joins TRBV7-9 and TRBJ2-5; D is perhaps TRBD2 (7 bases). This CDR3 is 15 amino acids long. Trimming took off 2 bases at V and 7 bases at J, with 17 bases between the two ends. Germline CDR1 and CDR2: SEHNR and FQNEAQ (reference sequence). The CDR3 region has the DNA TGTGCCAGCAGCTTACTGTCGGGGGGCGCTTGGACCCAGTACTTC. Translation gives CASSLLSGGAWTQYF.

A note on this clone: The sample has other DNA sequences that encode this CDR3 too. The chain recombines TRBV5-1 with TRBJ2-1; TRBD1 matches 9 bases. Germline CDR1 and CDR2: SGHRS and YFSETQ. The CDR3 covers 15 residues. Unmatched junction bases numbered 2, after V lost 0 bases and J lost 4 bases. CDR3 loop: CASSLDRGPYNEQFF. For the CDR3, the DNA is TGCGCCAGCAGCTTGGACAGGGGGCCGTACAATGAGCAGTTCTTC.

The rearrangement links TRBV24-1 to TRBJ2-3; maybe TRBD2 (6 bases). The V end was cut by 3 bases, the J end by 3 bases, with 15 bases between. Germline-derived CDR1 and CDR2 are KGHDR and SFDVKD. CDR3 length equals 16 residues. CDR3 region: CATSDDTGTDTDTQYF. The CDR3 DNA follows: TGTGCCACCAGTGATGATACCGGGACTGATACAGATACGCAGTATTTT.

This sequence joins TRBV5-4 and TRBJ1-3; D call uncertain. V lost 4 bases, J lost 0 bases, and 14 bases lay in between. The CDR3 extends over 16 amino acids. The germline CDR1 and CDR2 sequences are SGHNT and YYREEE (reference sequence). Here the CDR3 DNA reads TGTGCCAGCAGCCTTGTCGGACGGGACTCTGGAAACACCATATATTTT. Protein product: CASSLVGRDSGNTIYF.

The chain uses TRBV5-1 and TRBJ1-2; no clear D gene. V lost 0 bases and J lost 8, with 14 bases in between. Germline V lookup: CDR1 SGHRS, CDR2 YFSETQ. This CDR3 contains 14 residues. In nucleotides, the CDR3 is TGCGCCAGCAGCTTGGCGGCGGGAGGAGGGGGCTACACCTTC. Translated: CASSLAAGGGGYTF.

This clone came up a few times. The chain combines TRBV27 with TRBJ2-3; no firm D call. This CDR3 region has 14 residues. Germline V gene lookup returns CDR1 MNHEY and CDR2 SMNVEV (reference sequence). Trimming removed 2 bases from V and 0 bases from J, with 6 bases in between. CDR3 loop: CASSLQASTDTQYF. The CDR3 DNA is TGTGCCAGCAGTTTACAGGCTAGCACAGATACGCAGTATTTT.

V usage is TRBV5-5 and J usage is TRBJ1-6; 7 nucleotides align to TRBD1. This CDR3 contains 13 residues. V shed 5 bases and J 4 bases; nucleotides not matched to a gene: 0. The germline gives CDR1 SGHKS, CDR2 YYEKEE (reference sequence). Here the CDR3 reads CASRTGYNSPLHF. CDR3 sequence (DNA): TGTGCCAGCAGGACAGGGTATAATTCACCCCTCCACTTT.

This clone was counted a few times. The chain couples TRBV28 to TRBJ2-5; D is possibly TRBD1 (7 bases). V was pared by 7 bases and J by 1 base, with 13 bases between. From germline, CDR1 is MDHEN and CDR2 SYDVKM. CDR3 length: 14 amino acids. CDR3 sequence (DNA): TGTGCCAGCAACAGGGGCGGGGCCCAAGAGACCCAGTACTTC. Translation: CASNRGGAQETQYF.